The clone carrying this T cell receptor (beta chain) was seen many times. This record comes from a study of shared clonotypes between healthy human individuals. The CDR3 covers 16 residues. Germline V gene sequence: CDR1 SGHVS, CDR2 FNYEAQ. Trimming removed 5 bases from V and 0 bases from J, with 14 bases in between. Researchers divided each subset's genomic DNA evenly across several immunoSEQ plates. The data were produced by immunoSEQ multiplex PCR, yet TCRdb's version contains in-frame clones alone and is incomplete. The table lists 600,000 to 800,000 clones, just under 75% of them singletons. The TCR comes from a woman in her 30s in good health. The specimen was memory CD4+ T cells sorted from blood. As to subset: CD45RA-negative fraction. This chain connects TRBV7-6 to TRBJ2-1, with D perhaps matching TRBD2 (6 bases). The CDR3 spells CASSPLGRGSYNEQFF. CDR3 in DNA: TGTGCCAGCAGCCCGTTGGGGCGGGGCTCCTACAATGAGCAGTTCTTC.